This T cell receptor beta chain was identified in a study of OX40 agonist ivuxolimab in advanced cancers. At the level of the study: In this trial design, patients received ivuxolimab intravenously at 0.01 to 10 mg/kg every 2 weeks.

The protocol was immunoSEQ multiplex PCR, while the TCRdb copy is restricted to in-frame clones and leaves out a portion. The sample shows about 33,000 clones, about 81% of them seen only once. The CDR3 covers 13 residues. The V gene end was trimmed by 3 bases and the J gene end by 6 bases; junction bases not matched to a gene: 7. The V gene's germline CDR1 is SQVTM and CDR2 ANQGSEA. This chain uses TRBV29-1 with TRBJ1-2; 7 bases are a match to TRBD1. The TCR comes from an adult with an advanced solid tumor such as melanoma, head and neck, liver or kidney cancer. The specimen comprised CD4+ or CD8+ T cells sorted from blood, sampled in a trial of the OX40 agonist ivuxolimab. The CDR3 loop reads CSVDTQGIHGYTF. The CDR3 DNA reads TGCAGCGTTGACACACAGGGGATTCATGGCTACACCTTC.